The 23 T cell receptor beta chains listed next were all sequenced from one sample in a study of CD8+CD57+ T cells in acquired aplastic anemia. TCR beta VDJ and CDR3 were profiled, and genomic DNA was the template. TCRdb itself ran the reads through MiXCR, one entry per CDR3 protein. The sample lists 310,000 or so distinct CDR3 sequences, under 60% occurring once. CD8+CD57+ cell expansion had been shown by flow cytometry in patients chosen for sequencing. Input material: sorted CD4+, CD8+, or CD8+CD57+ T cells (not recorded which) from PBMCs. These receptors were taken from a human donor with aplastic anemia.

This clonotype was detected many times. The chain uses TRBV5-1 and TRBJ2-1; D is undetermined. The CDR3 contains 13 residues. The V and J ends lost 0 bases and 4 bases respectively, with 5 bases between them. Germline V gene lookup returns CDR1 SGHRS and CDR2 YFSETQ. CDR3 DNA: TGCGCCAGCAGCTTGGAACAGTACAATGAGCAGTTCTTC. This translates into CASSLEQYNEQFF.

With respect to this clonotype: One end of the junction does not line up with germline, which may come from a read error. The rearrangement links TRBV5-1 to TRBJ2-1; 10 bases agree with TRBD1. Germline values: CDR1 SGHRS, CDR2 YFSETQ. The CDR3 runs to 15 residues. The CDR3 spells CASSVRDRGRNEQFF. CDR3 nucleotide sequence: TGTGCCAGCAGCGTGAGGGACAGGGGCAGGAATGAGCAGTTCTTC.

This clonotype was counted at least ten times. The chain combines TRBV13 with TRBJ2-3; D possibly matches TRBD1 or TRBD2 (5 bases each). Trimming left V 9 bases short and J 0 bases short, with 7 bases between. The germline CDR1 and CDR2 sequences are PRHDT and FYEKMQ (reference sequence). CDR3 length equals 12 residues. The CDR3: CASGGSTDTQYF. DNA for the CDR3: TGTGCCAGTGGGGGTAGCACAGATACGCAGTATTTT.

V gene TRBV27 combines with J gene TRBJ1-1; D is undetermined. The length of the CDR3 is 17 residues. The germline gives CDR1 MNHEY, CDR2 SMNVEV (reference sequence). V was trimmed by 0 bases and J by 4 bases, leaving 18 bases between them. The CDR3 nucleotides read TGTGCCAGCAGTTTATCTGCAGGTTCGAGGCTGGGCACTGAAGCTTTCTTT. As protein: CASSLSAGSRLGTEAFF.

There are a few counts of this clonotype. J is TRBJ2-1 and V is TRBV7-9; a weak D match, TRBD2 (5 bases). The CDR3 length is 11 residues. Germline CDR1 is SEHNR and CDR2 is FQNEAQ (reference sequence). The V gene lost 5 bases and the J gene lost 8 bases, with 7 bases spanning the gap. CDR3 sequence: CASSGSDEQFF. In DNA form, the CDR3 reads TGTGCCAGCAGCGGGAGCGATGAGCAGTTCTTC.

This clonotype was counted ten times or more. V is TRBV12-3 or TRBV12-4 and J is TRBJ1-2, with D possibly being TRBD1 (5 bases). This CDR3 spans 11 amino acids. V lost 6 bases to trimming and J lost 12 bases, with 14 bases between them. The CDR3 loop reads CASSGWGTNTF. Written as DNA, the CDR3 is TGTGCCAGCAGCGGGTGGGGGACTAACACCTTC.

This clonotype was counted many times. This chain links TRBV20-1 with TRBJ1-6; tentatively, D is TRBD1 (6 bases). The CDR3 totals 15 residues. Trimming pared 5 bases from V and 3 bases from J, leaving 14 bases between. Germline CDR1 reads DFQATT; CDR2 reads SNEGSKA (reference sequence). CDR3 region: CSALRTDGYNSPLHF. CDR3 in DNA: TGCAGTGCTCTTAGGACAGACGGCTATAATTCACCCCTCCACTTT.

The chain carries TRBV7-9 and TRBJ1-1; D gene unclear. There are 15 residues in the CDR3. Germline lookup yields CDR1 SEHNR and CDR2 FQNEAQ (reference sequence). V was trimmed by 6 bases and J by 4 bases, leaving 18 bases between them. The CDR3 reads CASSVGRFPFTEAFF. As DNA, the CDR3 is TGTGCCAGCAGTGTTGGCAGGTTCCCCTTCACTGAAGCTTTCTTT.

The sample holds a few counts of this clonotype. The chain is built from TRBV7-9 and TRBJ1-6; TRBD1 matches 12 bases. There are 15 residues in the CDR3. Germline V gives CDR1 SEHNR, CDR2 FQNEAQ (reference sequence). V lost 1 base and J lost 9; bases outside the gene matches: 1. CDR3 bases: TGTGCCAGCAGCTTAGGGGGACAGGGGGCTTCACCCCTCCACTTT. Translation gives CASSLGGQGASPLHF.

Only one count was recorded for this clonotype. The CDR3 DNA sequence: TGCAGCGTTGAGGGTCCAGGGGGCACAGATACGCAGTATTTT. It translates to CSVEGPGGTDTQYF. The chain combines TRBV29-1 with TRBJ2-3, with D perhaps matching TRBD1 (6 bases). Germline assignment: CDR1 SQVTM and CDR2 ANQGSEA. This CDR3 region has 14 residues. V was clipped by 3 bases and J by 1 base, with 11 bases between them.

The V gene is TRBV29-1, the J gene TRBJ2-6; D remains ambiguous. V shed 3 bases and J shed 4 bases, with 13 bases lying between them. The CDR3 length is 15 residues. The germline V gene has CDR1 SQVTM and CDR2 ANQGSEA. This CDR3 reads CSVDVGAKGANVLTF. CDR3 sequence (DNA): TGCAGCGTTGATGTGGGTGCGAAAGGGGCCAACGTCCTGACTTTC.

This clonotype was observed at least ten times. The chain employs TRBV7-9 and TRBJ2-5; unclear D gene. Germline CDR1 and CDR2: SEHNR and FQNEAQ (reference sequence). Trimming cost V 1 base and J 5 bases, with 11 bases left between them. The CDR3 extends over 14 amino acids. In DNA, the CDR3 is TGTGCCAGCAGCTTAGTTGGGGTAGGCGAGACCCAGTACTTC. Translated: CASSLVGVGETQYF.

J is TRBJ1-4 and V is TRBV6-4; D is possibly TRBD1 (5 bases). The germline CDR1 and CDR2 sequences are MRHNA and SNTAGT. This CDR3 is built from 16 residues. Trimming removed 3 bases at V and 4 bases at J, with 15 bases between. The CDR3 nucleotides are TGTGCCAGCAGTGAAATCAGGGAGGTCAGTAATGAAAAACTGTTTTTT. Amino acid sequence: CASSEIREVSNEKLFF.

V usage is TRBV7-2 and J usage is TRBJ2-2; D unresolved. Germline CDR1 SGHTA, CDR2 FQGNSA. V dropped 1 base and J dropped 5 bases, with 8 bases sitting between them. The CDR3 extends over 14 amino acids. CDR3 sequence: CASSLVIGTGELFF. The DNA of the CDR3 is TGTGCCAGCAGCTTAGTGATAGGTACCGGGGAGCTGTTTTTT.

This clonotype was counted a single time. The chain carries TRBV7-8 and TRBJ2-7; 10 bases fit TRBD2. The CDR3 consists of 15 residues. Trimming removed 1 base from V and 3 bases from J; junction bases left unmatched: 3. Germline CDR1 reads SGHVS; CDR2 reads FQNEAQ. The CDR3 DNA reads TGTGCCAGCAGCTTAGAGGCTAGCGGGAGCTACGAGCAGTACTTC. It translates to CASSLEASGSYEQYF.

The CDR3 reads CASSSPLDIANYGYTF. CDR3 coding DNA: TGTGCCAGCAGCTCCCCATTAGACATCGCTAACTATGGCTACACCTTC. The chain couples TRBV7-3 to TRBJ1-2; D gene ambiguous. CDR1 and CDR2 from the germline V gene are SGHTA and FQGTGA. V dropped 4 bases and J dropped 0 bases, with 15 bases sitting between them. This CDR3 has 16 amino acids.

This clonotype appeared a few times. V is TRBV7-9 and J is TRBJ1-6; D uncertain. This CDR3 has 14 residues. V gave up 3 bases and J gave up 7 bases, with 10 bases separating them. Germline values: CDR1 SEHNR, CDR2 FQNEAQ (reference sequence). The CDR3 spells CASSFWAANSPLHF. CDR3 nucleotides: TGTGCCAGCAGCTTCTGGGCCGCGAATTCACCCCTCCACTTT.

The chain recombines TRBV7-9 with TRBJ1-2, with a possible D match to TRBD1 (5 bases). Trimming shortened V by 3 bases and J by 1 base, and 12 bases separated the two germline ends. The CDR3 spans 15 residues. Germline CDR1 is SEHNR and CDR2 is FQNEAQ (reference sequence). CDR3: CASSFPGDGNYGYTF. Written as DNA, the CDR3 is TGTGCCAGCAGCTTCCCGGGGGATGGTAACTATGGCTACACCTTC.

This rearrangement joins TRBV7-3 to TRBJ1-2; perhaps TRBD1 as D (6 bases). Trimming took 8 bases from V and 8 from J, leaving 18 bases between them. CDR1 is SGHTA and CDR2 is FQGTGA in the germline V gene. The CDR3 loop spans 13 amino acids. The CDR3 region is CASSPVGGEGYTF. In nucleotides, the CDR3 is TGTGCCAGCTCACCGGTTGGGGGCGAAGGCTACACCTTC. The variable domain in full, with the rest retrieved from reference TRBV7-3 and TRBJ1-2, is GAGVSQTPSNKVTEKGKYVELRCDPISGHTALYWYRQSLGQGPEFLIYFQGTGAADDSGLPNDRFFAVRPEGSVSTLKIQRTERGDSAVYLCASSPVGGEGYTFGSGTRLTVV.

This clonotype was seen more than once but under ten times. The CDR3 does not end in the conserved phenylalanine or tryptophan, so this is likely a read error. The limits of the CDR3 on the DNA are not certain, so only TCRdb's listed CDR3 is given. The V and J genes are TRBV7-9 and TRBJ2-1. The V gene's germline CDR1 is SEHNR and CDR2 FQNEAQ (reference sequence). Termini included, the CDR3 measures 8 amino acids. CDR3 loop: CASSLAPN.

This chain joins TRBV12-3 or TRBV12-4 and TRBJ1-6, with D possibly being TRBD1 (5 bases). CDR3 length equals 16 residues. Deletions cut 5 bases from V and 10 bases from J, with 21 bases between. The CDR3 nucleotides are TGTGCCAGCAGTGCGCGGGCAGGGATAGTGAACTCACCCCTCCACTTT. This sequence encodes CASSARAGIVNSPLHF.

In this sample, this clonotype turned up many times. The chain links TRBV20-1 to TRBJ2-3, with D tentatively TRBD1 (6 bases). V was shortened by 6 bases and J by 6 bases, with 25 bases between the two germline ends. The CDR3 totals 16 residues. Germline CDR1 is DFQATT and CDR2 is SNEGSKA (reference sequence). In nucleotides, the CDR3 is TGCAGTGCCCCCCCCCGACAGGACCCCTTCGGGGATACGCAGTATTTT. This sequence encodes CSAPPRQDPFGDTQYF.

This clonotype was observed a handful of times. The chain employs TRBV10-3 and TRBJ1-2, with 9 bases identical to TRBD1. Germline V gene data show CDR1 as ENHRY and CDR2 as SYGVKD. Trimming removed 4 bases from V and 1 base from J; junction bases left unmatched: 4. The CDR3 consists of 15 residues. The chain's CDR3 is CAISVGTGSNYGYTF. As DNA, the CDR3 is TGTGCCATCAGTGTTGGGACAGGGAGTAACTATGGCTACACCTTC.